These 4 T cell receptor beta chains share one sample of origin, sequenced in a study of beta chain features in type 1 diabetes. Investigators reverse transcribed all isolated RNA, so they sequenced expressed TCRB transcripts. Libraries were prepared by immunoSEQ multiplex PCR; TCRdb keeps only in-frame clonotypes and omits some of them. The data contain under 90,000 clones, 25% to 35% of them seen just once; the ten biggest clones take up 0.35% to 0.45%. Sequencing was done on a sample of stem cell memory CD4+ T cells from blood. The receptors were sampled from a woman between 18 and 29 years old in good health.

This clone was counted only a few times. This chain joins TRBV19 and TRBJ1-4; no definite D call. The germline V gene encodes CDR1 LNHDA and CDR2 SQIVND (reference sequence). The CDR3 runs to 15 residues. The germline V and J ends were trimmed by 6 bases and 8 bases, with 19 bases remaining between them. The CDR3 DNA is TGTGCCAGTAGCCAAAGCGTTATTGCGGAAGAAAAACTGTTTTTT. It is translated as CASSQSVIAEEKLFF.

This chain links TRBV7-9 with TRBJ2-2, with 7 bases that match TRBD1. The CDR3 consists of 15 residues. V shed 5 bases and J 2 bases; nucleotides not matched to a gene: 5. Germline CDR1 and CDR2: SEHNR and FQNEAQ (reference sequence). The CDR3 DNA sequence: TGTGCCAGCAGCCCCGGGACAGTCAACACCGGGGAGCTGTTTTTT. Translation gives CASSPGTVNTGELFF. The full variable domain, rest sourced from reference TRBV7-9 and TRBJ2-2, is DTGVSQNPRHKITKRGQNVTFRCDPISEHNRLYWYRQTLGQGPEFLTYFQNEAQLEKSRLLSDRFSAERPKGSFSTLEIQRTEQGDSAMYLCASSPGTVNTGELFFGEGSRLTVL.

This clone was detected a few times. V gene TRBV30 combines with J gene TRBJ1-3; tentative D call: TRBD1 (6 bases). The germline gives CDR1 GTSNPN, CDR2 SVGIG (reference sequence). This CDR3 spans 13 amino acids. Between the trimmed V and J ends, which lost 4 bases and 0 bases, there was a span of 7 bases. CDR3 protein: CAWKGGSGNTIYF. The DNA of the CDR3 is TGTGCCTGGAAAGGGGGCTCTGGAAACACCATATATTTT.

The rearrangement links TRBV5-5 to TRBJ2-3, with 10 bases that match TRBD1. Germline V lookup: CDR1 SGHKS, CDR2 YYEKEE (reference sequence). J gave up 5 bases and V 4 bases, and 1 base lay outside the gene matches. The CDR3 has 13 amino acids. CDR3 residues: CASSRTGGDTQYF. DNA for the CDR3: TGTGCCAGCAGCAGGACAGGGGGAGATACGCAGTATTTT.